The sequence of this T cell receptor (beta chain) was determined in a study of beta chain features in type 1 diabetes. Study observations and caveats: Possible PCR preference for shorter templates applied equally to patients and controls. Shorter TCRB CDR3s, moderately but significantly so, marked every one of the four CD4+ subsets in Type 1 diabetes patients. Naive, central memory and Treg TCRB repertoires seemed to resemble each other more closely in patients than they did in healthy donors.

For this clone: The antigen remains undetermined.

Expressed TCRB transcripts were sequenced, since all the RNA that had been isolated was reverse transcribed. The method was immunoSEQ multiplex PCR; TCRdb's version includes in-frame clones alone and lacks a portion of them. The profile shows hundreds of thousands of clones, 7.5% to 10% of them singletons. Each of the CD4+ naive, central memory, regulatory and stem cell-like memory populations was sorted via CD45RO/CCR7/CD25/CD127/CD95/CD27. The germline V gene has CDR1 SGHRS and CDR2 YFSETQ. The CDR3 has 14 amino acids. J lost 6 bases, V lost 0 bases, and 4 bases had no gene match. What was sequenced was naive CD4+ T cells from blood. The rearrangement joins TRBV5-1 to TRBJ1-2; 8 bases map to TRBD1. The receptor was isolated from a woman aged 18-29 years in good health. CDR3 loop: CASSLGDRRDGYTF. CDR3 nucleotide sequence: TGCGCCAGCAGCTTGGGGGACAGGAGAGATGGCTACACCTTC.